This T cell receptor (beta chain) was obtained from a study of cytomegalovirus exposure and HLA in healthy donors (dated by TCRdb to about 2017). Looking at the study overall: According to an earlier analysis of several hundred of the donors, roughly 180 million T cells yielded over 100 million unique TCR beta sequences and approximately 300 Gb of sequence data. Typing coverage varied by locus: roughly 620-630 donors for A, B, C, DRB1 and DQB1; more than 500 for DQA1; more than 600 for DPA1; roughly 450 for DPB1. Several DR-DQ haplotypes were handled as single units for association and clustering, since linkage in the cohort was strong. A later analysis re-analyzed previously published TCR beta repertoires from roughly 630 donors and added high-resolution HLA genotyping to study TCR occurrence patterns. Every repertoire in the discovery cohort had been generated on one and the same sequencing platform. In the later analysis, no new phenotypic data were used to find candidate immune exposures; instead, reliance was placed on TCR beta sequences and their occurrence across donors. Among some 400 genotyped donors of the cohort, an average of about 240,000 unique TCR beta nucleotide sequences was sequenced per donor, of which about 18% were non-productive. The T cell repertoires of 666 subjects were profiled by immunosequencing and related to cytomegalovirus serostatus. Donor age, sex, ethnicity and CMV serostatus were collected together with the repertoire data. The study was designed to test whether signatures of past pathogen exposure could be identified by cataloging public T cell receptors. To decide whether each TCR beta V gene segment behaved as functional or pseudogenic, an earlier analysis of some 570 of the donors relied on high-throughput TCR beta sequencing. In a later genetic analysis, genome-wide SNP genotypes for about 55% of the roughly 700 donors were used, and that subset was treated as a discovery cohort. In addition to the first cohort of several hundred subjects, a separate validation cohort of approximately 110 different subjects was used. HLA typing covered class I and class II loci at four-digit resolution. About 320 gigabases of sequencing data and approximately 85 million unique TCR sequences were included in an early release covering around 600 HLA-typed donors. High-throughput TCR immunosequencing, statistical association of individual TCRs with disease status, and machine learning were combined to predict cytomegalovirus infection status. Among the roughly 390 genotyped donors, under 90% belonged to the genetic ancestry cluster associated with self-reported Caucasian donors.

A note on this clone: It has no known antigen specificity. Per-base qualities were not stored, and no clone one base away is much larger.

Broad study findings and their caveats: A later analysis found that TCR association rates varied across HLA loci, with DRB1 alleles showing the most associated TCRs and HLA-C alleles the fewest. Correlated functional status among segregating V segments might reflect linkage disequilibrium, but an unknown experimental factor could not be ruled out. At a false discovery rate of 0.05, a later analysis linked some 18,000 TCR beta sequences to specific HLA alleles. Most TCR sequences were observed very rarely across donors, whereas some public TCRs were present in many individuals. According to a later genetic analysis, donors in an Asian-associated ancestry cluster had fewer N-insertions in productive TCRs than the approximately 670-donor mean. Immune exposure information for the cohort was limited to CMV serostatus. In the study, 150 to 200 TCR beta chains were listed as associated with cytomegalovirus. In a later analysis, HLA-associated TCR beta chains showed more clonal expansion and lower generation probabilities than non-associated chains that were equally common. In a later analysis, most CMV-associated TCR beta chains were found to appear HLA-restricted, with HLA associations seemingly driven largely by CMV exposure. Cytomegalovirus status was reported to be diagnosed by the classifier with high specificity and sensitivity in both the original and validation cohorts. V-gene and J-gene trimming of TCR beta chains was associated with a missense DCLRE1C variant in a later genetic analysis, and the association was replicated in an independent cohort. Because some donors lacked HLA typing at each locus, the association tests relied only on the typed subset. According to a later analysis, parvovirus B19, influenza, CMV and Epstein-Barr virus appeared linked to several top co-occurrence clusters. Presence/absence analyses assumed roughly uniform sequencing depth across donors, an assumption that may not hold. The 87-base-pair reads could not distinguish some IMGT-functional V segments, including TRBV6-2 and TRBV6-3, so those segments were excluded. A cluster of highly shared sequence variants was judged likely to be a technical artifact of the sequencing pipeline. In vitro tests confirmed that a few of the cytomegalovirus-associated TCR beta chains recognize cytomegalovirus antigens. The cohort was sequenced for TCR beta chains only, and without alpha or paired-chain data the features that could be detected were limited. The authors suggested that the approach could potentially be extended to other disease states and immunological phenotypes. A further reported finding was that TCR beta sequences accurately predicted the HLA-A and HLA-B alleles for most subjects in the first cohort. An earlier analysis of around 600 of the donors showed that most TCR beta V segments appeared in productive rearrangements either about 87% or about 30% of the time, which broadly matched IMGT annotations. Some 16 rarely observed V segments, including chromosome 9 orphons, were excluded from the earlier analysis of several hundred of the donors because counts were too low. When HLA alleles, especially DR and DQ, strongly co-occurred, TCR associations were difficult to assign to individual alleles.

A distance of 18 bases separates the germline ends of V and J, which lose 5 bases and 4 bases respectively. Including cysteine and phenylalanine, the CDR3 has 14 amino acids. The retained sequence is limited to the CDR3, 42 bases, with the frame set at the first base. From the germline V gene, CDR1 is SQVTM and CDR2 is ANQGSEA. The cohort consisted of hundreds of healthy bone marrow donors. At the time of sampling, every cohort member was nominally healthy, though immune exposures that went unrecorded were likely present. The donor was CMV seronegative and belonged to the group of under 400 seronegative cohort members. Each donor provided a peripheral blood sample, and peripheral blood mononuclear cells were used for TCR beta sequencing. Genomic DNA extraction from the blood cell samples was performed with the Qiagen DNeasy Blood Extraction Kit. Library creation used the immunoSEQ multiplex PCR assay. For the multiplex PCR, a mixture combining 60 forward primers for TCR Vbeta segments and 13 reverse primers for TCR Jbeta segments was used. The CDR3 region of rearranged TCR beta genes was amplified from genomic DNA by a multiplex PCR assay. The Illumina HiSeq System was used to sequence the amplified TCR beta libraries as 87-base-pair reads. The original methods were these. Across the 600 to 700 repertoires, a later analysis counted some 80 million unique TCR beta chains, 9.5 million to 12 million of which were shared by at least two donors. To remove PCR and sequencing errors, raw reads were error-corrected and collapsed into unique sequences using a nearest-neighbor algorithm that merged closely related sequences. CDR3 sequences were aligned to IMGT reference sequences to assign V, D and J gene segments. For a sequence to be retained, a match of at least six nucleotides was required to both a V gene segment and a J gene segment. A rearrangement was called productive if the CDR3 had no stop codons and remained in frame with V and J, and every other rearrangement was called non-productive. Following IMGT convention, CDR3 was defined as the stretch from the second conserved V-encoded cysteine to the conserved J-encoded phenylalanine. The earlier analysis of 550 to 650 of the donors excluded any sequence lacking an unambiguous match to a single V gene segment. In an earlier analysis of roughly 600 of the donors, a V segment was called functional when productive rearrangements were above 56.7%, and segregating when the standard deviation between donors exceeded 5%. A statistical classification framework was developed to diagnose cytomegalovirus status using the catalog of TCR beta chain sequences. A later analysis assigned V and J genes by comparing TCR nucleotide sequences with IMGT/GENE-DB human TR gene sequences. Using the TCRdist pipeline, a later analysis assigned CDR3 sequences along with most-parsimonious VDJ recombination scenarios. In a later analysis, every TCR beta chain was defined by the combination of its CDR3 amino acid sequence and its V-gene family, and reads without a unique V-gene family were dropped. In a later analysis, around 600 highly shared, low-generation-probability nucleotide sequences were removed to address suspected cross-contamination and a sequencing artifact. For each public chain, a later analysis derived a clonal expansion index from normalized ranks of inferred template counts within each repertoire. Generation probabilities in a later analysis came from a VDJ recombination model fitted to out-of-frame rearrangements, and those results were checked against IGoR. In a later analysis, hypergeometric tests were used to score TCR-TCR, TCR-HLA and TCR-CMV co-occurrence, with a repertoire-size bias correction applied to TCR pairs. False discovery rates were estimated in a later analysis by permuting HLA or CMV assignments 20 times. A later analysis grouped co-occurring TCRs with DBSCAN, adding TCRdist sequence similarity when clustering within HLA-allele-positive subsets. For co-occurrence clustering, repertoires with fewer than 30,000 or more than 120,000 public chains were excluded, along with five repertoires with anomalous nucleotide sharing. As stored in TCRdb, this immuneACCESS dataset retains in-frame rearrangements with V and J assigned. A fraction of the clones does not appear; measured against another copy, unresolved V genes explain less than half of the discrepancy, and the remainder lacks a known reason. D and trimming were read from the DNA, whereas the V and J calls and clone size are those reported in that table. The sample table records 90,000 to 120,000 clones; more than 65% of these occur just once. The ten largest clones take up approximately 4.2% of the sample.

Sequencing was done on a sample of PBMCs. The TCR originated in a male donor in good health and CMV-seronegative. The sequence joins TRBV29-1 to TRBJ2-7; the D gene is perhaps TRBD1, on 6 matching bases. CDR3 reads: CSVPGEVGPYEQYF. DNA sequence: TGCAGCGTTCCAGGGGAAGTTGGTCCTTACGAGCAGTACTTC.